This TCR beta chain was identified in a study of post-analysis software for immune sequencing data. Overall study: Relapsing-remitting, secondary progressive and progressive-relapsing forms of multiple sclerosis all featured among disease courses. Findings and caveats of the study: In patients, about five TRBV segments were more frequent than in controls, with TRBV5-6, TRBV5-1 and TRBV20-1 among them.

Unique molecular identifiers tagged the TCR beta cDNA libraries. TCRdb itself ran the PCR reads through MiXCR, one entry per CDR3 protein. The sample lists hundreds of thousands of distinct CDR3 sequences, just under 30% occurring once. Of note for this clonotype: Its antigen remains unknown.

The CDR3 has 14 residues. V was shortened by 6 bases and J by 4 bases, with 16 bases between the two germline ends. Germline lookup yields CDR1 DFQATT and CDR2 SNEGSKA (reference sequence). The rearrangement joins TRBV20-1 to TRBJ2-1; D unclear. The TCR comes from a girl aged 5-17 years with multiple sclerosis. Sequenced sample: blood. CDR3 DNA: TGCAGTGCCCAACCACTTGCCCAGTACAATGAGCAGTTCTTC. Its protein is CSAQPLAQYNEQFF.